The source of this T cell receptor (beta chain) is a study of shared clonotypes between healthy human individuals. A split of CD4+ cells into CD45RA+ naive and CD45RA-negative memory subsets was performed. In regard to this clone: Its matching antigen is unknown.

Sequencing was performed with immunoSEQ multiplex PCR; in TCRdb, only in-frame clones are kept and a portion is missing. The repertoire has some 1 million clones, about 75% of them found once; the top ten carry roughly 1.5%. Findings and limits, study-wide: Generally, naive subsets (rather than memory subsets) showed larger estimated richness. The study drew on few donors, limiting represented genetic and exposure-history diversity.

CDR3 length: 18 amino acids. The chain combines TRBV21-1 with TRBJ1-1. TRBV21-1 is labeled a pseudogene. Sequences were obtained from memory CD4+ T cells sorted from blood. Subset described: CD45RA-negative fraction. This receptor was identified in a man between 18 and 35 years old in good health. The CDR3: CASSTPFRRMRWNTEAFF. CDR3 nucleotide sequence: TGTGCCAGCAGCACTCCCTTTAGACGGATGCGATGGAACACTGAAGCTTTCTTT.